The rows below give T cell receptor beta chains drawn from one sample of a study of blood T cells in healthy people across ages. MiXCR, run by TCRdb on the 5' RACE reads, gives a single entry per CDR3 protein. The data hold about 1.8 million distinct CDR3 sequences, with around half observed a single time. The material sequenced was blood. Receptors were obtained from a woman in her forties in good health. Both conserved end residues are part of each CDR3. A D gene is named only where the DNA matches it firmly. The size field is filled for only some rows; it gives once, few, many or a size class.

TRBJ2-1,TRBV7-9,NA,TRBD2,TGTGCCAGCAGCTTAGAAGCGGGGGACTCCCAGTTCTTC,CASSLEAGDSQFF
TRBJ1-6,TRBV20-1,NA,NA,TGCAGTGCTGGAGTTAGGGCAAGCTCCTATAATTCACCCCTCCACTTT,CSAGVRASSYNSPLHF
TRBJ1-2,TRBV5-5,NA,TRBD1,TGTGCCAGCAGCTTGATTGGGACAGGGGTTGGAGGCTACACCTTC,CASSLIGTGVGGYTF
TRBJ1-5,TRBV9,many,NA,TGTGCCAGCAGCCTCCAGCCCAGCAATCAGCCCCAGCATTTT,CASSLQPSNQPQHF
TRBJ2-7,TRBV6-2/TRBV6-3,NA,TRBD1,TGTGCCAGCAGTTTTGACAGGGCTTTTGTTTACGAGCAGTACTTC,CASSFDRAFVYEQYF
TRBJ2-7,TRBV7-9,few,NA,TGTGCCAGCAGCCCAAAGTCGCGGCCTTCATACGAGCAGTACTTC,CASSPKSRPSYEQYF
TRBJ2-1,TRBV7-9,few,NA,TGTGCCAGCAGCTTAGCGTTTCGGGGCCCACAGGAGCAGTTCTTC,CASSLAFRGPQEQFF
TRBJ2-1,TRBV2,few,NA,TGTGCCAGCAGGGATGACTCCTTCGGGGAGCAGTTCTTC,CASRDDSFGEQFF
TRBJ1-5,TRBV6-9,NA,NA,TGTGCCAGCAGTTACCCCAGTTATAGCAATCAGCCCCAGCATTTT,CASSYPSYSNQPQHF
TRBJ1-2,TRBV6-1,few,TRBD1,TGTGCCAGCAGTGATGCGGGACAGCCAGCTAACTATGGCTACACCTTC,CASSDAGQPANYGYTF
TRBJ2-7,TRBV4-1,few,TRBD2,TGCGCCAGCAGCCACAGAACCATTAGCGGGGGAACCTCCTACGAGCAGTACTTC,CASSHRTISGGTSYEQYF
TRBJ1-1,TRBV29-1,NA,NA,TGCAGCTTCGTACGACAGACAACTGAAGCTTTCTTT,CSFVRQTTEAFF
TRBJ2-1,TRBV7-7,few,NA,TGTGCTAGCAGCCGGCTCGGGGGCGGGGAGCAGTTCTTC,CASSRLGGGEQFF
TRBJ2-2,TRBV27,NA,NA,TGTGCCAGCAGTGCCCCAGCCAACACCGGGGAGCTGTTTTTT,CASSAPANTGELFF